The sequence of this TCR beta chain was determined in a study of radiotherapy plus CTLA-4 blockade in lung cancer. Study-level points and caveats: Tumor-origin TCR clones grew in blood after radiotherapy plus ipilimumab. With interferon-beta, early dynamics of blood T cell clones were reported to best predict response.

In germline, CDR1 is MNHNY, CDR2 SVGAGI (reference sequence). Trimming at V came to 5 bases and at J to 6 bases, leaving 0 bases not matched to a gene. There are 11 residues in the CDR3. Sequencing was performed with immunoSEQ multiplex PCR; in TCRdb, only in-frame clones are kept and a portion is missing. The sample contains 40,000 or so clones, about 86% of which appear only once. Turning to this clone: Its specificity is not known.

The source of this sequence is a human donor with non-small cell lung cancer whose response to radiotherapy plus ipilimumab could not be evaluated. The chain recombines TRBV6-6 with TRBJ2-7; 8 bases agree with TRBD2. Here the sequenced sample was peripheral blood, taken from a patient treated with radiotherapy plus ipilimumab. The CDR3 DNA sequence: TGTGCCAGCAGTACTAGCGGCGAGCAGTACTTC. It specifies CASSTSGEQYF.